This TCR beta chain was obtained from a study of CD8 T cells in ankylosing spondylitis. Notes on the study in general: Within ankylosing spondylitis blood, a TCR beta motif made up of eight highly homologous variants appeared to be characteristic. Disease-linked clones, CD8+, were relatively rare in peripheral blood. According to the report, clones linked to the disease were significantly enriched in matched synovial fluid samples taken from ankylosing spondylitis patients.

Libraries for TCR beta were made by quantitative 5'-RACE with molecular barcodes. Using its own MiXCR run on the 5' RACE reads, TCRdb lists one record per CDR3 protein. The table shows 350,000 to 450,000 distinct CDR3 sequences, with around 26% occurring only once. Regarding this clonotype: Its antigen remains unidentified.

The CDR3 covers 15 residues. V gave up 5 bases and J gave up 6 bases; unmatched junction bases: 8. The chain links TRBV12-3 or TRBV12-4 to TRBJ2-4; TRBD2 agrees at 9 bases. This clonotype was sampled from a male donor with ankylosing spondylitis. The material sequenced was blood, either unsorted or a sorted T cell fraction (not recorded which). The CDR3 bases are TGTGCCAGCAGTCATCCGGGACTAGCATCAAACATTCAGTACTTC. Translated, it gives CASSHPGLASNIQYF.